One and the same sample provided the 7 T cell receptor beta chains below, sequenced in a study of blood T cells in healthy people across ages. Then a second PCR, running roughly 7 to 11 cycles, was carried out with a sample-barcoded 5' primer and a J-beta primer mix. TCRdb called the 5' RACE reads again in MiXCR, with one record for every CDR3 protein. The data hold approximately 2,000,000 distinct CDR3 sequences, with 35% to 50% observed a single time. The sequencing sample was made of blood. These receptor sequences come from a human donor in good health.

This clonotype came up many times. The V and J genes are TRBV6-5 and TRBJ2-7; maybe TRBD2 (6 bases). V lost 6 bases and J 7 bases, leaving 16 bases between the germline ends. The germline V gene encodes CDR1 MNHEY and CDR2 SVGAGI. This CDR3 is built from 13 residues. CDR3 sequence: CASSPRGTGEQYF. The CDR3, as DNA: TGTGCCAGCAGCCCTCGGGGGACGGGAGAGCAGTACTTC.

V is TRBV7-6 and J is TRBJ1-1; no clear D gene. V lost 2 bases and J 4 bases, leaving 11 bases between the germline ends. This CDR3 has 14 amino acids. Germline V lookup: CDR1 SGHVS, CDR2 FNYEAQ. As DNA, the CDR3 is TGTGCCAGCAGCTTATTGGGGATAGGCACTGAAGCTTTCTTT. Protein sequence: CASSLLGIGTEAFF.

As to this clonotype: One end of the junction fails to match germline, which may point to a read error. This sequence joins TRBV18 and TRBJ2-7; the D is unclear. Germline CDR1 KGHSH, CDR2 LQKENI. The CDR3 covers 12 residues. The CDR3 sequence: CASSPVGFERYF. The CDR3 region has the DNA TGTGCCAGCTCACCGGTAGGGTTCGAGCGGTACTTC.

V usage is TRBV20-1 and J usage is TRBJ2-5, with TRBD2 matching 8 bases. The germline gives CDR1 DFQATT, CDR2 SNEGSKA (reference sequence). The CDR3 covers 13 residues. Trimming removed 4 bases from V and 5 bases from J; junction bases left unmatched: 6. The CDR3 DNA is TGCAGTGCTATTCCGGGGGGGCCGGAGACCCAGTACTTC. Translation: CSAIPGGPETQYF.

The chain couples TRBV28 to TRBJ1-5, with D maybe TRBD1 (6 bases). The V end was cut by 8 bases, the J end by 0 bases, with 11 bases between. This CDR3 comprises 14 residues. Germline-derived CDR1 and CDR2 are MDHEN and SYDVKM. The CDR3 sequence is CASVEQGSNQPQHF. The CDR3, as DNA: TGTGCCAGCGTAGAACAGGGTAGCAATCAGCCCCAGCATTTT.

The chain recombines TRBV7-2 with TRBJ2-3; 9 bases map to TRBD2. Per the germline V gene, CDR1 is SGHTA and CDR2 is FQGNSA. The CDR3 loop spans 14 amino acids. After removal of 5 bases from V and 5 bases from J, the junction contained 5 bases not matched to a gene. The DNA for the CDR3 is TGTGCCAGCAGCCGCGGGGGGGGTGGAGATACGCAGTATTTT. Translated, it gives CASSRGGGGDTQYF.

The chain links TRBV4-3 to TRBJ2-5; D may be TRBD2 (6 bases). Looked up from germline, CDR1 is LGHNA and CDR2 is YSLEER. V shed 0 bases and J shed 2 bases, with 13 bases lying between them. This CDR3 contains 16 residues. CDR3 coding DNA: TGCGCCAGCAGCCAAGATACTAGCCGGGGGCAAGAGACCCAGTACTTC. Translating it yields CASSQDTSRGQETQYF.